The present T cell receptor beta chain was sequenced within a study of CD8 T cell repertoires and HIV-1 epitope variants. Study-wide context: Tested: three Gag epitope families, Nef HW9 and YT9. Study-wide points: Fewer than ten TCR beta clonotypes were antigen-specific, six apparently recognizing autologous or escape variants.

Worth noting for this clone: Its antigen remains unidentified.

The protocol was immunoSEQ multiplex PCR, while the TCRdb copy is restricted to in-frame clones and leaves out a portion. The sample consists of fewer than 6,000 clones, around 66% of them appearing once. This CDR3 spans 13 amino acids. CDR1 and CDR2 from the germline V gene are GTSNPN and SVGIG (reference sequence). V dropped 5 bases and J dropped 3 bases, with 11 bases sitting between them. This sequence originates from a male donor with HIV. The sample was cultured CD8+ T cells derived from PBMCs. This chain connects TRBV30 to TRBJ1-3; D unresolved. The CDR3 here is CAWPDSDGNTIYF. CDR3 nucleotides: TGTGCCTGGCCAGACTCGGATGGAAACACCATATATTTT.